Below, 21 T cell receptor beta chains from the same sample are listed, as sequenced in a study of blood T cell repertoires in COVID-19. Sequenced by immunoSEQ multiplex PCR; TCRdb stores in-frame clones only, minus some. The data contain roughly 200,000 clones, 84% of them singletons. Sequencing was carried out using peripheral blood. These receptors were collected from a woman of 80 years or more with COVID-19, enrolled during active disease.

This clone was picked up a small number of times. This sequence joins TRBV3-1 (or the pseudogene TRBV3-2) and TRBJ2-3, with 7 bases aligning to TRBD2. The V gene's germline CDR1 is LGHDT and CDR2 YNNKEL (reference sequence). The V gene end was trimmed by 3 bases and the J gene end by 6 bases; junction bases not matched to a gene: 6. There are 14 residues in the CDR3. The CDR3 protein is CASSQTRGGDTQYF. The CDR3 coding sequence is TGTGCCAGCAGCCAGACTAGGGGAGGGGATACGCAGTATTTT.

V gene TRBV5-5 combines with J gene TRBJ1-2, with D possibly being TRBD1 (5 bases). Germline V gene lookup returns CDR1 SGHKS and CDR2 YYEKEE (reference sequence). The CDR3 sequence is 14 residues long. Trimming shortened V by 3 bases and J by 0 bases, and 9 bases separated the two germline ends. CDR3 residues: CASSSDISNYGYTF. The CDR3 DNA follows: TGTGCCAGCAGCTCGGACATATCTAACTATGGCTACACCTTC.

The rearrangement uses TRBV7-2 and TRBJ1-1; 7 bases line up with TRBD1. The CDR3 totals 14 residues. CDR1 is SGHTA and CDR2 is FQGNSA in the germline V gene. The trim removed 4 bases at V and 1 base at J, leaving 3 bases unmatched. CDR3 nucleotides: TGTGCCAGCAGCTACGGGACAGCGAACACTGAAGCTTTCTTT. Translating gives CASSYGTANTEAFF.

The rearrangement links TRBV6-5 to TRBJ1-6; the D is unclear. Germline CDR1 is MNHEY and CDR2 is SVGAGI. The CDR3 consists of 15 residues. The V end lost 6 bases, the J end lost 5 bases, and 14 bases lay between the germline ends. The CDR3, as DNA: TGTGCCAGCAGGTTTAGCGGGCGGGATAATTCACCCCTCCACTTT. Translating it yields CASRFSGRDNSPLHF.

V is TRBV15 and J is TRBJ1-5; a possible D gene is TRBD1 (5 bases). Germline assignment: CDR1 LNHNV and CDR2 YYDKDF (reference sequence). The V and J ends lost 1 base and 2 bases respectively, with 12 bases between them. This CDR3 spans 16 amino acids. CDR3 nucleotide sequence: TGTGCCACCAGCAGAGGGACAATGGCCGGCAATCAGCCCCAGCATTTT. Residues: CATSRGTMAGNQPQHF.

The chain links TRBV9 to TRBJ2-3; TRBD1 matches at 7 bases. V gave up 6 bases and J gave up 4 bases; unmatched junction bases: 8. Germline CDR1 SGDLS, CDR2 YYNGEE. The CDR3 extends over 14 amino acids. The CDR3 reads CASNRGQGADTQYF. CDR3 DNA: TGTGCCAGCAATAGAGGGCAGGGGGCAGATACGCAGTATTTT.

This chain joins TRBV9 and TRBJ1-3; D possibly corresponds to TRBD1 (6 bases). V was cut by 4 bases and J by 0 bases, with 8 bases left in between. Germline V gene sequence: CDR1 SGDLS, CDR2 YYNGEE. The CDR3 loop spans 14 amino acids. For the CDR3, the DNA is TGTGCCAGCAGCCCAGGGGTCTCTGGAAACACCATATATTTT. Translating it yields CASSPGVSGNTIYF.

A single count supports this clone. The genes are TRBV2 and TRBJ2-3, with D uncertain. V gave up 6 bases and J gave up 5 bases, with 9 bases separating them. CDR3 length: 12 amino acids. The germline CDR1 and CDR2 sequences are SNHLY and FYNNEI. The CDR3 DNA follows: TGTGCCAGCAGCCCCCCGGGAGATACGCAGTATTTT. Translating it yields CASSPPGDTQYF.

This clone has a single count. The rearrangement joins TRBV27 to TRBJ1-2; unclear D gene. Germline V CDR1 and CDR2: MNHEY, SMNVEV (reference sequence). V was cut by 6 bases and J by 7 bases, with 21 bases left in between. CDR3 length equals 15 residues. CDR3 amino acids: CASSLDGGGLGGYTF. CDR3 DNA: TGTGCCAGCAGCCTCGACGGCGGAGGATTAGGTGGCTACACCTTC.

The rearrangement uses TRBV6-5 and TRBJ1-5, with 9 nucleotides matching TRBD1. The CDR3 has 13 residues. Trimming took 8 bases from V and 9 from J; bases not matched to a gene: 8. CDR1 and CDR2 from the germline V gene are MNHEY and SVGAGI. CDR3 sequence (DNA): TGTGCCAGCCAACAGGGGGCGAAACCGCCCCAGCATTTT. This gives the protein CASQQGAKPPQHF.

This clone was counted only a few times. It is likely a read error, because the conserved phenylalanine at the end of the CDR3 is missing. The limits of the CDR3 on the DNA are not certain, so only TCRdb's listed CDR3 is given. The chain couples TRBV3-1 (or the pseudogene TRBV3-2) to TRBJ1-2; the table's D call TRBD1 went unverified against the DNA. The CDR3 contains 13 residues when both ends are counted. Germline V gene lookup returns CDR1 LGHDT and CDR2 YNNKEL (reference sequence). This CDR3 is CASSLKGQGVLVL.

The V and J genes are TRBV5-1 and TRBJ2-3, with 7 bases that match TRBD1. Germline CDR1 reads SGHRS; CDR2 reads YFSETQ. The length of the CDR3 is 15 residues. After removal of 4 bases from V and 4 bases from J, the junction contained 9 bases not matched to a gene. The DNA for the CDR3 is TGCGCCAGCAGCCCCAGGGGGTCAAGCGCAGATACGCAGTATTTT. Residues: CASSPRGSSADTQYF.

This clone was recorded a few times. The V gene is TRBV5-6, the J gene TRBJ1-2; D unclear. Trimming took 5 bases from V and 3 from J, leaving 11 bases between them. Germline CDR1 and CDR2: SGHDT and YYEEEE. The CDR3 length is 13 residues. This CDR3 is CASRSTVYYGYTF. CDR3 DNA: TGTGCCAGCAGGTCAACAGTTTACTATGGCTACACCTTC.

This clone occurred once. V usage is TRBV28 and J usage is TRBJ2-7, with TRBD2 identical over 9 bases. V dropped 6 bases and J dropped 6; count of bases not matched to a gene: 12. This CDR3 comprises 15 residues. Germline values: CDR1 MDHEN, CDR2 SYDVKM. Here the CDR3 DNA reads TGTGCCAGCAGGACTAGCGGAGCCCCGGGAAGCGAGCAGTACTTC. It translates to CASRTSGAPGSEQYF. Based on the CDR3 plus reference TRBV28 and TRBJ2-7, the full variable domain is DVKVTQSSRYLVKRTGEKVFLECVQDMDHENMFWYRQDPGLGLRLIYFSYDVKMKEKGDIPEGYSVSREKKERFSLILESASTNQTSMYLCASRTSGAPGSEQYFGPGTRLTVT.

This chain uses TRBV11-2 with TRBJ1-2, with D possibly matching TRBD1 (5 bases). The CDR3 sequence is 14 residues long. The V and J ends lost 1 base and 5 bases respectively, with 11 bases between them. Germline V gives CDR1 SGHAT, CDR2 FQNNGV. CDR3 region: CASSLVPGSYGYTF. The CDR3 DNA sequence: TGTGCCAGCAGCTTAGTACCAGGGTCGTATGGCTACACCTTC.

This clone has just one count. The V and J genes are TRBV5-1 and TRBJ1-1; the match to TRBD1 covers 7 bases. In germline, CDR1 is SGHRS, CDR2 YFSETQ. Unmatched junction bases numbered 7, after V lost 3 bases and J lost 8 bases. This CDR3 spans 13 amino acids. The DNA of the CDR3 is TGCGCCAGCAGCTCCCCGGACAGGACAGAAGCTTTCTTT. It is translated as CASSSPDRTEAFF.

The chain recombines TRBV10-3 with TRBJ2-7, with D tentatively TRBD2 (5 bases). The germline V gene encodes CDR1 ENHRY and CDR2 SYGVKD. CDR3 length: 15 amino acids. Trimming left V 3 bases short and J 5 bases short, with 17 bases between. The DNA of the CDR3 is TGTGCCATCAGTGACCTCTACCGGGGAAGGGACGAGCAGTACTTC. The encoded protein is CAISDLYRGRDEQYF.

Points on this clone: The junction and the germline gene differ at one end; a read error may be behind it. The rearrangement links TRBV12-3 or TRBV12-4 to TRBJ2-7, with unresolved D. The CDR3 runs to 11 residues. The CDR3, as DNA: TGTGCCAGCAGCCCATCCTACGGGCAGTACTTC. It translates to CASSPSYGQYF.

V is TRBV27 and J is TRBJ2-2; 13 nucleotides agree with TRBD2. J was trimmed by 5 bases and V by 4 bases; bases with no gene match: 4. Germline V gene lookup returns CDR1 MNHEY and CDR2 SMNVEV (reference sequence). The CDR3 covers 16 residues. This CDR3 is CASSSRTSGGTGELFF. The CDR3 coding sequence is TGTGCCAGCAGTTCCCGGACTAGCGGGGGTACCGGGGAGCTGTTTTTT.

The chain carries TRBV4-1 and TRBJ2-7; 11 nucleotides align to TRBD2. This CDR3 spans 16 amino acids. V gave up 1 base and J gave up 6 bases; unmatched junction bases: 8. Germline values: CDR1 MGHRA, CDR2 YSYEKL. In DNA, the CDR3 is TGCGCCAGCAGCCAAGTCTTAGCGGGAGGGCGGGGCGAGCAGTACTTC. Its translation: CASSQVLAGGRGEQYF.

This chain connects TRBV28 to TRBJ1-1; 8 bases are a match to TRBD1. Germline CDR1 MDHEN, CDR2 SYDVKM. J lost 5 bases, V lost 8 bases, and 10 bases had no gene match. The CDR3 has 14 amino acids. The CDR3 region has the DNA TGTGCCAGCCTCCCGGCAGGGGGCGGAACTGAAGCTTTCTTT. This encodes CASLPAGGGTEAFF.